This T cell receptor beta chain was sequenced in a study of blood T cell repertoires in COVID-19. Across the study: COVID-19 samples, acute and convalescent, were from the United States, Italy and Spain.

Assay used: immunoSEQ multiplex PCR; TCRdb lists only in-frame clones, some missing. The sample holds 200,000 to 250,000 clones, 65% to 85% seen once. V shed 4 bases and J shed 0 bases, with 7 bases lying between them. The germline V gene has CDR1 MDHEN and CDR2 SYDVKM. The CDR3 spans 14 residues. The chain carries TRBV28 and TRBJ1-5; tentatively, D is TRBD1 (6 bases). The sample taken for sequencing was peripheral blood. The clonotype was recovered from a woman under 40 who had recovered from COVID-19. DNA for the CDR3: TGTGCCAGCAGTTACAGGGTTAGCAATCAGCCCCAGCATTTT. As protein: CASSYRVSNQPQHF. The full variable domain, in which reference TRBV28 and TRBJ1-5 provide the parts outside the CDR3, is DVKVTQSSRYLVKRTGEKVFLECVQDMDHENMFWYRQDPGLGLRLIYFSYDVKMKEKGDIPEGYSVSREKKERFSLILESASTNQTSMYLCASSYRVSNQPQHFGDGTRLSIL.